Described below is a single TCR beta chain sequence and its context. Its antigen specificity is not known. No much larger clone exists at a distance of one base, and base qualities are not known. This sample is part of a study of cytomegalovirus exposure and HLA in healthy donors (dated by TCRdb to the late 2010s). Context from the whole study: An earlier analysis of several hundred of the donors reported about 250 Gb of sequence data and roughly 110 million unique TCR beta sequences from about 200 million T cells. Approximately 310 gigabases of sequencing data and roughly 80 million unique TCR sequences made up an early release that covered approximately 700 HLA-typed donors. Of the 300 to 500 genotyped donors, 70% to 90% were placed in the genetic ancestry cluster associated with self-reported Caucasian donors. The aim of the study was to test whether cataloging public T cell receptors could identify signatures of past pathogen exposure. The T cell repertoires of roughly 660 subjects were profiled by immunosequencing and related to cytomegalovirus serostatus. Along with the roughly 610-subject first cohort, a separate validation cohort of over a hundred different subjects was used. The study combined high-throughput TCR immunosequencing, statistical association of individual TCRs with disease status, and machine learning to predict cytomegalovirus infection status. A later analysis re-examined previously published TCR beta repertoires from more than 550 donors and added high-resolution HLA genotyping to investigate patterns of TCR occurrence. In the later analysis, no new phenotypic data were used to find candidate immune exposures; instead, reliance was placed on TCR beta sequences and their occurrence across donors. An earlier analysis of 587 of the donors used high-throughput TCR beta sequencing to judge whether each TCR beta V gene segment behaved as functional or pseudogenic. Donor age, sex, ethnicity and CMV serostatus were compiled alongside the repertoire data. A later genetic analysis used genome-wide SNP genotypes for about 65% of the 666 donors, treating that subset as a discovery cohort. Every discovery cohort repertoire had been produced on one sequencing platform. HLA typing covered class I and class II loci at four-digit resolution. Typing coverage varied by locus: about 620-630 donors for A, B, C, DRB1 and DQB1; about 520 for DQA1; about 600 for DPA1; roughly 450 for DPB1. Four or five DR-DQ haplotypes were treated as single units for association and clustering because of strong linkage in the cohort. On average, 235,054 unique TCR beta nucleotide sequences were sequenced per donor among fewer than 500 genotyped donors of the cohort, with 15% to 20% of those sequences being non-productive.

The cohort consisted of 600 to 700 healthy bone marrow donors. At the time of sampling, all cohort members were nominally healthy, though unrecorded immune exposures were likely present. The donor tested CMV seropositive and was one of the 289 seropositive cohort members. A peripheral blood sample was collected from each donor, and TCR beta sequencing was performed on peripheral blood mononuclear cells. Genomic DNA was extracted from the blood cell samples with the Qiagen DNeasy Blood Extraction Kit. Relative to germline, V is missing 4 bases and J is missing 4 bases, with 9 bases of the junction outside any gene match. CDR3 length: 16 amino acids, cysteine to phenylalanine. The read is trimmed to its CDR3 DNA, 48 bases read in frame from base 1. The germline V gene encodes CDR1 MNHEY and CDR2 SMNVEV (reference sequence). The paper as a whole reports these results and caveats: An association between a missense DCLRE1C variant and V-gene and J-gene trimming of TCR beta chains was found in a later genetic analysis and replicated in an independent cohort. In a later analysis, most CMV-associated TCR beta chains were found to appear HLA-restricted, with HLA associations seemingly driven largely by CMV exposure. Assigning TCR associations to individual alleles was difficult when HLA alleles, especially DR and DQ, strongly co-occurred. The classifier was reported to diagnose cytomegalovirus status with high specificity and sensitivity in both the original and validation cohorts. For the cohort, immune exposure information was limited to CMV serostatus. About 15 rarely observed V segments, including chromosome 9 orphons, were excluded from the earlier analysis of about 610 of the donors because counts were too low. A group of highly shared sequence variants was considered likely to be a technical artifact of the sequencing pipeline. Presence/absence analyses assumed roughly uniform sequencing depth across donors, an assumption that may not hold. A later analysis found that HLA-associated TCR beta chains were more clonally expanded and had lower generation probabilities than equally common non-associated chains. A further reported finding was that TCR beta sequences accurately predicted the HLA-A and HLA-B alleles for most subjects in the first cohort. The 87-base-pair reads could not distinguish some IMGT-functional V segments, including TRBV6-2 and TRBV6-3, so those segments were excluded. A few of the identified cytomegalovirus-associated TCR beta chains were confirmed in vitro to be specific for cytomegalovirus antigens. Linkage disequilibrium might explain the correlated functional status among segregating V segments, but an unknown experimental factor could not be ruled out. It was suggested by the authors that the approach could potentially be generalized to other disease states and immunological phenotypes. Most TCR sequences were seen in very few donors, while some public TCRs were found in many individuals. Only TCR beta chains were sequenced in this cohort, and the absence of alpha or paired-chain data limited detectable features. The study listed 164 TCR beta chains as associated with cytomegalovirus. Several of the top co-occurrence clusters appeared to be linked to parvovirus B19, influenza, CMV and Epstein-Barr virus, according to a later analysis. An earlier analysis of approximately 570 of the donors showed that most TCR beta V segments appeared in productive rearrangements either about 87% or about 30% of the time, which broadly matched IMGT annotations. In a later analysis, the rate of TCR association differed among HLA loci, with DRB1 alleles having the most associated TCRs and HLA-C alleles having the fewest. In a later genetic analysis, fewer N-insertions in productive TCRs were reported among donors in an Asian-associated ancestry cluster than the roughly 670-donor mean. Specific HLA alleles were associated with 16,951 TCR beta sequences at a false discovery rate of 0.05 in a later analysis. Because some donors lacked HLA typing at each locus, the association tests relied only on the typed subset.

Library creation used the immunoSEQ multiplex PCR assay. The multiplex PCR relied on a mix of 60 forward primers for TCR Vbeta segments and 13 reverse primers for TCR Jbeta segments. The CDR3 region of rearranged TCR beta genes was amplified from genomic DNA with a multiplex PCR assay. The amplified TCR beta libraries were sequenced on the Illumina HiSeq System as 87-base-pair reads. As for the original processing: A later analysis tallied 70 million to 100 million unique TCR beta chains across the 666 repertoires, and about 12 million of those chains were shared by two or more donors. To remove PCR and sequencing errors, raw reads were error-corrected and collapsed into unique sequences using a nearest-neighbor algorithm that merged closely related sequences. V, D and J gene segments were assigned by aligning CDR3 sequences to IMGT reference sequences. For a sequence to be retained, a match of at least six nucleotides to both a V gene segment and a J gene segment was required. A rearrangement counted as productive if the CDR3 had no stop codons and remained in frame with V and J, and every other rearrangement counted as non-productive. Following IMGT convention, CDR3 was defined as the stretch from the second conserved V-encoded cysteine to the conserved J-encoded phenylalanine. Sequences without an unambiguous match to a single V gene segment were excluded from the earlier analysis of several hundred of the donors. An earlier analysis of around 600 of the donors classified V segments as functional when productive rearrangements were above 56.7% and as segregating when the standard deviation between donors was above 5%. A statistical classification framework was built to diagnose cytomegalovirus status from the catalog of TCR beta chain sequences. A later analysis assigned V and J genes by comparing TCR nucleotide sequences with IMGT/GENE-DB human TR gene sequences. A later analysis assigned CDR3 sequences and most-parsimonious VDJ recombination scenarios with the TCRdist pipeline. In a later analysis, each TCR beta chain was defined by its CDR3 amino acid sequence together with its V-gene family, and reads without a unique V-gene family were excluded. As a way to deal with suspected cross-contamination and a sequencing artifact, a later analysis dropped more than 500 nucleotide sequences that were highly shared and had low generation probability. A later analysis calculated a clonal expansion index for each public chain from normalized within-repertoire ranks of inferred template counts. In a later analysis, generation probabilities were computed with a VDJ recombination model fitted to out-of-frame rearrangements, and the resulting probabilities were checked against IGoR. In a later analysis, TCR-TCR, TCR-HLA and TCR-CMV co-occurrence was scored with hypergeometric tests, and a repertoire-size bias correction was applied to TCR pairs. In a later analysis, false discovery rates were estimated by permuting HLA or CMV assignments 20 times. A later analysis grouped co-occurring TCRs with DBSCAN, adding TCRdist sequence similarity when clustering within HLA-allele-positive subsets. Co-occurrence clustering excluded repertoires with fewer than 30,000 or more than 120,000 public chains, plus five with anomalous nucleotide sharing. TCRdb limited this immuneACCESS table to in-frame rearrangements with V and J called. A share of clones is missing; checked studies link under half to unresolved V genes, and the rest is unexplained. From that table come the V and J calls and clone size; the DNA was used to work out D and trimming. The sample table contains about 100,000 clones; only one count was recorded for roughly 74% of them. The leading ten clones occupy roughly 13% of the sample.

The rearranged segments are TRBV27 and TRBJ1-2, with TRBD1 matching 10 junction bases. The specimen was PBMCs. The origin of this receptor is a woman in her seventies in good health and CMV-seropositive. The DNA sequence follows: TGTGCCAGCAGTTACTCCGGGACAGGGGAGAGCTATGGCTACACCTTC. It translates to CASSYSGTGESYGYTF.